The rows below give T cell receptor beta chains drawn from one sample of a study of CD8 T cell repertoires and HIV-1 epitope variants. TCRdb keeps only in-frame clones here, not all; method: immunoSEQ multiplex PCR. The sample carries 5,000 or so clones, approximately 67% recorded once. Antigens of these TCRs are unknown. Sequences were obtained from cultured CD8+ T cells derived from PBMCs. Receptor source: a male donor with HIV. Each CDR3 is given with its conserved first and last residue. Fields, in order: D gene, clone size, V gene, J gene, CDR3 protein, CDR3 DNA. The D gene is left open where the match is weak. Rows give clone size only sometimes, using once, few, many, or a class for an expanded clone.

D gene: .
clone size: .
V gene: TRBV28
J gene: TRBJ2-1
CDR3 protein: CASSLFGPNNEQFF
CDR3 DNA: TGTGCCAGCAGTTTATTTGGACCCAACAATGAGCAGTTCTTC

D gene: .
clone size: .
V gene: TRBV11-2
J gene: TRBJ2-5
CDR3 protein: CASSSRPALQETQYF
CDR3 DNA: TGTGCCAGCAGCTCCAGACCCGCTTTACAAGAGACCCAGTACTTC

D gene: TRBD1
clone size: .
V gene: TRBV29-1
J gene: TRBJ2-7
CDR3 protein: CSVLLGTGLYEQYF
CDR3 DNA: TGCAGCGTTTTGCTCGGGACAGGGTTGTACGAGCAGTACTTC

D gene: TRBD1
clone size: .
V gene: TRBV10-1
J gene: TRBJ2-2
CDR3 protein: CASRDSANTGELFF
CDR3 DNA: TGCGCCAGCCGGGACAGCGCGAACACCGGGGAGCTGTTTTTT

D gene: .
clone size: .
V gene: TRBV28
J gene: TRBJ2-5
CDR3 protein: CASSTGYQETQYF
CDR3 DNA: TGTGCCAGCAGTACAGGGTACCAAGAGACCCAGTACTTC

D gene: .
clone size: .
V gene: TRBV19
J gene: TRBJ1-1
CDR3 protein: CASSIGGSNTEAFF
CDR3 DNA: TGTGCCAGTAGTATAGGTGGGTCGAACACTGAAGCTTTCTTT

D gene: .
clone size: .
V gene: TRBV6-1
J gene: TRBJ2-1
CDR3 protein: CASREVSNSYNEQFF
CDR3 DNA: TGTGCCAGCAGGGAGGTCAGTAACTCCTACAATGAGCAGTTCTTC

D gene: TRBD2
clone size: .
V gene: TRBV19
J gene: TRBJ2-1
CDR3 protein: CASSIRTSGTYNEQFF
CDR3 DNA: TGTGCCAGTAGTATACGGACTAGCGGGACCTACAATGAGCAGTTCTTC

D gene: .
clone size: .
V gene: TRBV27
J gene: TRBJ2-7
CDR3 protein: CASSQLDGSYEQYF
CDR3 DNA: TGTGCCAGCAGTCAACTGGACGGTTCCTACGAGCAGTACTTC

D gene: TRBD1
clone size: .
V gene: TRBV28
J gene: TRBJ1-3
CDR3 protein: CASSQVPGQGSASGNTIYF
CDR3 DNA: TGTGCCAGCAGTCAAGTCCCGGGACAGGGATCTGCTTCTGGAAACACCATATATTTT

D gene: .
clone size: once
V gene: TRBV29-1
J gene: TRBJ2-2
CDR3 protein: CSVEGQNTGELFF
CDR3 DNA: TGCAGCGTTGAGGGACAGAACACCGGGGAGCTGTTTTTT

D gene: .
clone size: .
V gene: TRBV11-2
J gene: TRBJ2-1
CDR3 protein: CASSPRGGGPYNEQFF
CDR3 DNA: TGTGCCAGCAGCCCCAGGGGAGGGGGTCCCTACAATGAGCAGTTCTTC

D gene: .
clone size: .
V gene: TRBV5-6
J gene: TRBJ1-1
CDR3 protein: CASSPGGGDSTEAFF
CDR3 DNA: TGTGCCAGCAGCCCGGGGGGAGGGGACTCCACTGAAGCTTTCTTT

D gene: TRBD1
clone size: .
V gene: TRBV7-8
J gene: TRBJ2-7
CDR3 protein: CASSFTGTGSEQYF
CDR3 DNA: TGTGCCAGCAGCTTCACCGGGACAGGGAGCGAGCAGTACTTC

D gene: .
clone size: few
V gene: TRBV7-9
J gene: TRBJ2-2
CDR3 protein: CASSWTPSTGELFF
CDR3 DNA: TGTGCCAGCAGCTGGACTCCGAGCACCGGGGAGCTGTTTTTT

D gene: .
clone size: few
V gene: TRBV9
J gene: TRBJ1-2
CDR3 protein: CASTSTHYGYTF
CDR3 DNA: TGTGCCAGCACCAGTACCCACTATGGCTACACCTTC

D gene: .
clone size: .
V gene: TRBV5-4
J gene: TRBJ1-1
CDR3 protein: CASSQVNTEAFF
CDR3 DNA: TGTGCCAGCAGCCAAGTGAACACTGAAGCTTTCTTT

D gene: TRBD1
clone size: .
V gene: TRBV7-9
J gene: TRBJ2-7
CDR3 protein: CASSQTGVNEQYF
CDR3 DNA: TGTGCCAGCAGCCAAACAGGGGTCAACGAGCAGTACTTC

D gene: TRBD1
clone size: few
V gene: TRBV13
J gene: TRBJ1-2
CDR3 protein: CASSLAGGVYGYTF
CDR3 DNA: TGTGCCAGCAGCTTAGCAGGGGGGGTCTATGGCTACACCTTC

D gene: .
clone size: .
V gene: TRBV11-3
J gene: TRBJ2-7
CDR3 protein: CASSLTRWDEQYF
CDR3 DNA: TGTGCCAGCAGCTTAACACGGTGGGACGAGCAGTACTTC

D gene: .
clone size: few
V gene: TRBV6-5
J gene: TRBJ1-4
CDR3 protein: CASSSSVATNEKLFF
CDR3 DNA: TGTGCCAGCAGTTCCTCAGTTGCAACTAATGAAAAACTGTTTTTT

D gene: .
clone size: .
V gene: TRBV27
J gene: TRBJ2-5
CDR3 protein: CASSLSLGVYETQYF
CDR3 DNA: TGTGCCAGCAGTTTATCTCTGGGGGTCTACGAGACCCAGTACTTC